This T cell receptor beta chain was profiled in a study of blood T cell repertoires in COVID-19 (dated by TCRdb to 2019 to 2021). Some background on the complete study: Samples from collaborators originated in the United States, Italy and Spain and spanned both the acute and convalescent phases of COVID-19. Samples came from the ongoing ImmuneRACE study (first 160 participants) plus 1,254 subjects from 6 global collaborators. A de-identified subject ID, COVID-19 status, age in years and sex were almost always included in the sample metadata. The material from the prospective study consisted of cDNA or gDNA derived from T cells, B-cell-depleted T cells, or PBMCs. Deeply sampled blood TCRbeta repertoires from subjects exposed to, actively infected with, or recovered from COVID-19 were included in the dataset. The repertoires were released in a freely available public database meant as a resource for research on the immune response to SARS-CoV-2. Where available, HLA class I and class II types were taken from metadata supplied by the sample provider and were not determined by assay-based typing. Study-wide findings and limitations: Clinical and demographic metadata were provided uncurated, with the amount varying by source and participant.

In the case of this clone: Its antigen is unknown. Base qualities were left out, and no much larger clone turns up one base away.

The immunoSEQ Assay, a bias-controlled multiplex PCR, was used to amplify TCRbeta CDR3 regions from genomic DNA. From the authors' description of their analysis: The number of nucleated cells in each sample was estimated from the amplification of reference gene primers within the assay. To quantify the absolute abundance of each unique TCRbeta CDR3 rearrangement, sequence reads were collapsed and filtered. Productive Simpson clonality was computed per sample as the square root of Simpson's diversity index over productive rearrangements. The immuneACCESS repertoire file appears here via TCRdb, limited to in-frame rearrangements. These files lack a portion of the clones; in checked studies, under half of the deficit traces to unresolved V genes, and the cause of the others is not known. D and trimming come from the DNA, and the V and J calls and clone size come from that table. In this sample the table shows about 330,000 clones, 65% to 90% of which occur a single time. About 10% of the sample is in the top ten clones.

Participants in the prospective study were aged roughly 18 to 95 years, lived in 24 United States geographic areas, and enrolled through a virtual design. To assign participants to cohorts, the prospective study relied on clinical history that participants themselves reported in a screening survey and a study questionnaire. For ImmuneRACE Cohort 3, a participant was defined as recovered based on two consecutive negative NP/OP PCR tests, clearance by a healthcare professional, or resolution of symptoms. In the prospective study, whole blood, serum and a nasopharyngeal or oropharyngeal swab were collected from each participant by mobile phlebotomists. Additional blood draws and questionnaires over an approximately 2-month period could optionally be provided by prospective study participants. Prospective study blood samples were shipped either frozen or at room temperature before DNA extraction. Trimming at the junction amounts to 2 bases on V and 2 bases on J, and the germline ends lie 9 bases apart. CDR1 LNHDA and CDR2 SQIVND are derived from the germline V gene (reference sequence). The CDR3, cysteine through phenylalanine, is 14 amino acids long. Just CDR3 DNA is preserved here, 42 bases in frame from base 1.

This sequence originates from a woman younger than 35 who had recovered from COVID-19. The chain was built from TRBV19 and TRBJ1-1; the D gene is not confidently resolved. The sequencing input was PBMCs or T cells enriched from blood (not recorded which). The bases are TGTGCCAGTAGTATAATTGTCTTCAACACTGAAGCTTTCTTT. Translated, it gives CASSIIVFNTEAFF.